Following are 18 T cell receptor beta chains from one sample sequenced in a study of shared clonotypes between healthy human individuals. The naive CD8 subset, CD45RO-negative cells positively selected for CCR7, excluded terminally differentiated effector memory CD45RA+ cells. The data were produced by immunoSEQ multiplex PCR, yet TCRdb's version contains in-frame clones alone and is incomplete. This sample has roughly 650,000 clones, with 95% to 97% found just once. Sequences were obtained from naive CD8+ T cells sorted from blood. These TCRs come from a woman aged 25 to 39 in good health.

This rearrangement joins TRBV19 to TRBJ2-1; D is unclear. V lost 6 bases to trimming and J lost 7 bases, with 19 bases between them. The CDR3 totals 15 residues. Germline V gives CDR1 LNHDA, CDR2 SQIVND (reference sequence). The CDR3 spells CASSPGFGSPNEQFF. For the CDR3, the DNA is TGTGCCAGTAGCCCCGGATTCGGCTCCCCAAATGAGCAGTTCTTC.

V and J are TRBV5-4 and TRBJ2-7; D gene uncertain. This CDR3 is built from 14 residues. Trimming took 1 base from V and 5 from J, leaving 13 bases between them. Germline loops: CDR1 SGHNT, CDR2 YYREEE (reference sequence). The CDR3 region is CASSLRQASHEQYF. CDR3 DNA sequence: TGTGCCAGCAGCTTGAGGCAGGCCTCTCACGAGCAGTACTTC.

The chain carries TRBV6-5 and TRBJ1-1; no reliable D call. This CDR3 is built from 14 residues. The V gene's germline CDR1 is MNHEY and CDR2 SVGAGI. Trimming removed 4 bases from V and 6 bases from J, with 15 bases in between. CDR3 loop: CASSSLGPAAEAFF. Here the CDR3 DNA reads TGTGCCAGCAGTTCCCTTGGCCCCGCAGCTGAAGCTTTCTTT.

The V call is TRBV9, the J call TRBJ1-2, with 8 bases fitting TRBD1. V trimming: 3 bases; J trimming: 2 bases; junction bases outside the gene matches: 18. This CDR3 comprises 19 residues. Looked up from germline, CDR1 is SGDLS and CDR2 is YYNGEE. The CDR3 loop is CASSGLLAGQGVVNYGYTF. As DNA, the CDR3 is TGTGCCAGCAGCGGCTTGTTGGCAGGACAGGGTGTAGTAAACTATGGCTACACCTTC. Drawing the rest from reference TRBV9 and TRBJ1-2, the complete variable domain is DSGVTQTPKHLITATGQRVTLRCSPRSGDLSVYWYQQSLDQGLQFLIQYYNGEERAKGNILERFSAQQFPDLHSELNLSSLELGDSALYFCASSGLLAGQGVVNYGYTFGSGTRLTVV.

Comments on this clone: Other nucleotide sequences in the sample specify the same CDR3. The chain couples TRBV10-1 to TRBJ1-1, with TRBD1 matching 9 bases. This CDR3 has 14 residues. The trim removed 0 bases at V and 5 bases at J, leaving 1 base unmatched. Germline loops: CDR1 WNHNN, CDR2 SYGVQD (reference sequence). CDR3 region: CASSESDRGTEAFF. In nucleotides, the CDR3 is TGCGCCAGCAGTGAGTCGGACAGGGGTACTGAAGCTTTCTTT.

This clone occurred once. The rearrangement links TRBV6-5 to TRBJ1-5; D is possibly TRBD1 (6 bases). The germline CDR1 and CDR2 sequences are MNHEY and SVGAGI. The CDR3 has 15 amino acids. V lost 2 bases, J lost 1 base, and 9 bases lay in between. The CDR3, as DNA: TGTGCCAGCAGTTACCTCGGGACAAGCAATCAGCCCCAGCATTTT. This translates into CASSYLGTSNQPQHF.

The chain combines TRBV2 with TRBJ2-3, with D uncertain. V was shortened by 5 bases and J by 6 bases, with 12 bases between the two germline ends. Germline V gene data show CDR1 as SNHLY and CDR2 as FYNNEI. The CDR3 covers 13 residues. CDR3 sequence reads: CASSPSGVDTQYF. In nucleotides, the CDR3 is TGTGCCAGCAGTCCGAGTGGGGTGGATACGCAGTATTTT.

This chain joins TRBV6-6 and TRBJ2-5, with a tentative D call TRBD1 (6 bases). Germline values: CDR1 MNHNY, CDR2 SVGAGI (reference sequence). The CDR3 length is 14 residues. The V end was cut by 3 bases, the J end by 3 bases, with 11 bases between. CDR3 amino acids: CASSYRDRKETQYF. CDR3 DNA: TGTGCCAGCAGTTATCGAGACAGGAAAGAGACCCAGTACTTC.

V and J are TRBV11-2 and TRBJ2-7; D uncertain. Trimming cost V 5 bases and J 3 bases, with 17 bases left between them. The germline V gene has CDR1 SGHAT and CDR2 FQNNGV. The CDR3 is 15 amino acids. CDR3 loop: CASSHVEAILYEQYF. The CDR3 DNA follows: TGTGCCAGCAGCCACGTTGAGGCTATACTCTACGAGCAGTACTTC.

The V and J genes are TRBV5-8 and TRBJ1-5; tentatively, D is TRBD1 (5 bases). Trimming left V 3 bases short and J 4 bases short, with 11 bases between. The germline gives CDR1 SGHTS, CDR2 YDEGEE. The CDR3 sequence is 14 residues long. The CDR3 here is CASSSRGINQPQHF. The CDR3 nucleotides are TGTGCCAGCAGCTCAAGGGGAATTAATCAGCCCCAGCATTTT.

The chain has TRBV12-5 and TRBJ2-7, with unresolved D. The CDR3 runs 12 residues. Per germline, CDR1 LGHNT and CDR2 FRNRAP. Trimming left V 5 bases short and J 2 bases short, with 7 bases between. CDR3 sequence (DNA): TGTGCTAGTGGTCCAAGTACCTACGAGCAGTACTTC. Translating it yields CASGPSTYEQYF.

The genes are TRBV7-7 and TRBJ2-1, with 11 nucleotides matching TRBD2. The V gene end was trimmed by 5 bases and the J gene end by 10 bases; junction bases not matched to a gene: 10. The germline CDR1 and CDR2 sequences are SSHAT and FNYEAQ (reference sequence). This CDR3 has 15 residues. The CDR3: CASSLGTSGRGEQFF. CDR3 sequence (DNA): TGTGCCAGCAGCCTCGGAACTAGCGGGAGAGGCGAGCAGTTCTTC.

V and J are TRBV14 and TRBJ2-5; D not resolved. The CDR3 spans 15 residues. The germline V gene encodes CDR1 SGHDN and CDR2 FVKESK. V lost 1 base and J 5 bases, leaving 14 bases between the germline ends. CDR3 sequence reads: CASSQGVALVETQYF. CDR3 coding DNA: TGTGCCAGCAGCCAAGGGGTGGCCCTGGTGGAGACCCAGTACTTC.

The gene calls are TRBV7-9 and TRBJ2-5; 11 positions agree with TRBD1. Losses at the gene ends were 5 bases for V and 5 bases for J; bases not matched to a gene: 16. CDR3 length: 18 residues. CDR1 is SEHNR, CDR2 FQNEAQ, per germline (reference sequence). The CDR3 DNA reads TGTGCCAGCAGCCCACCTCGGTCTGGGACAGGGGGTCTGGAGACCCAGTACTTC. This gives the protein CASSPPRSGTGGLETQYF.

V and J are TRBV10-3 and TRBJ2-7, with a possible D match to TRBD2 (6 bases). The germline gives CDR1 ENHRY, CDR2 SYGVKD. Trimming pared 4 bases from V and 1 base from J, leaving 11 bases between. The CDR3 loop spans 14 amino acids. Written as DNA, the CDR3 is TGTGCCATCAGTGCGACTAGTGCTTCCTACGAGCAGTACTTC. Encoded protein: CAISATSASYEQYF.

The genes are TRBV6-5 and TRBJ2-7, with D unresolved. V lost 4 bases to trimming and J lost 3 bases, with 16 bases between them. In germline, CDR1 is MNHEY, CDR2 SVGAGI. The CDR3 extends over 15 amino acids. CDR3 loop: CASSSPRTGRYEQYF. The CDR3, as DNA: TGTGCCAGCAGTTCCCCCCGAACGGGTCGCTACGAGCAGTACTTC.

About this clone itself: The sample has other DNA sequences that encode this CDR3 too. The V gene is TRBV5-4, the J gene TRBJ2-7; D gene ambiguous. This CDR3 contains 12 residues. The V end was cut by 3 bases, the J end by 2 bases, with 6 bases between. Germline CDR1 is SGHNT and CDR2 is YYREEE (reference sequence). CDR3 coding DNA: TGTGCCAGCAGCTCCGGAGCCTACGAGCAGTACTTC. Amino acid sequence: CASSSGAYEQYF.

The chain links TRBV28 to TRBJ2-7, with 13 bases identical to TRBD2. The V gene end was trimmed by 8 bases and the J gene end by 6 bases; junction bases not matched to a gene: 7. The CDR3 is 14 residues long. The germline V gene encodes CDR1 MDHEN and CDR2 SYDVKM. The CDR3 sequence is CASGKLAGGPEQYF. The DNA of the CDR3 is TGTGCCAGCGGAAAACTAGCGGGAGGGCCCGAGCAGTACTTC.